Below are 24 T cell receptor beta chains sequenced from a single sample in a study of spatial heterogeneity in lung cancer. General observations from the study: Tumoral mutation counts were tracked by counts of expanded intratumoral alpha and beta TCRs.

No cognate antigen is known for these TCRs. Specified time point: sample taken at primary tumor resection. TCRdb recomputed calls from the 5' RACE reads with MiXCR, one row per CDR3 protein. The sample carries about 28,000 distinct CDR3 sequences, around 6.5% recorded once. The material sequenced was lung tumor tissue, taken at surgery. These receptors came from a male donor with early-stage non-small cell lung cancer.

This chain joins TRBV27 and TRBJ2-6; 7 bases line up with TRBD1. The CDR3 length is 16 residues. The trim removed 3 bases at V and 1 base at J, leaving 3 bases unmatched. CDR1 and CDR2 from the germline V gene are MNHEY and SMNVEV (reference sequence). For the CDR3, the DNA is TGTGCCAGCAGTTTTCGGGACAGATCTGGGGCCAACGTCCTGACTTTC. Residues: CASSFRDRSGANVLTF.

The rearrangement links TRBV6-1 to TRBJ1-1; D unresolved. Trimming stripped 7 bases from V and 6 bases from J, with 9 bases between. This CDR3 is 11 amino acids long. Germline CDR1 and CDR2: MNHNS and SASEGT. CDR3 nucleotide sequence: TGTGCCAGCATTTTTGTCTCTGAAGCTTTCTTT. The encoded protein is CASIFVSEAFF.

This clonotype was observed a handful of times. This chain uses TRBV4-2 with TRBJ1-5; D not resolved. Germline values: CDR1 LGHNA, CDR2 YNFKEQ. The CDR3 is 15 residues long. Trimming removed 0 bases from V and 1 base from J, with 7 bases in between. CDR3 amino acids: CASSQDRGSNQPQHF. The CDR3 bases are TGTGCCAGCAGCCAAGATCGAGGGAGCAATCAGCCCCAGCATTTT.

This clonotype was seen ten or more times. The chain uses TRBV3-1 and TRBJ1-1; D is unresolved. V lost 1 base and J lost 9, with 12 bases in between. Germline-derived CDR1 and CDR2 are LGHDT and YNNKEL (reference sequence). The CDR3 consists of 13 residues. This CDR3 is CASSQVSGVQAFF. The CDR3 DNA is TGTGCCAGCAGCCAAGTTTCCGGAGTCCAAGCTTTCTTT. Full variable domain (outside the CDR3, taken from reference TRBV3-1 and TRBJ1-1): DTAVSQTPKYLVTQMGNDKSIKCEQNLGHDTMYWYKQDSKKFLKIMFSYNNKELIINETVPNRFSPKSPDKAHLNLHINSLELGDSAVYFCASSQVSGVQAFFGQGTRLTVV.

This clonotype was detected many times. The V gene is TRBV12-3 or TRBV12-4, the J gene TRBJ1-2; D remains unclear. This CDR3 has 13 residues. The V end lost 3 bases, the J end lost 10 bases, and 15 bases lay between the germline ends. CDR3 residues: CASSFVGIAPYTF. CDR3 bases: TGTGCCAGCAGTTTCGTTGGCATCGCTCCCTACACCTTC.

This clonotype occurred a few times. V and J are TRBV11-2 and TRBJ2-1; D gene uncertain. Germline lookup yields CDR1 SGHAT and CDR2 FQNNGV. CDR3 length: 14 amino acids. V was pared by 1 base and J by 8 bases, with 12 bases between. This CDR3 is CASSLGGEHHEQFF. Here the CDR3 DNA reads TGTGCCAGCAGCTTAGGAGGCGAACATCATGAGCAGTTCTTC.

By sample share, this clonotype is medium-sized. V is TRBV20-1 and J is TRBJ2-7; D is undetermined. V gave up 6 bases and J gave up 1 base, with 22 bases separating them. The CDR3 extends over 16 amino acids. The germline V gene has CDR1 DFQATT and CDR2 SNEGSKA (reference sequence). The CDR3 nucleotides read TGCAGTGCCATCCGATCGGACGGATCTAGGTCCTACGAGCAGTACTTC. Translation gives CSAIRSDGSRSYEQYF.

This chain joins TRBV6-2 or TRBV6-3 and TRBJ2-2, with D hard to call. V was clipped by 7 bases and J by 0 bases, with 9 bases between them. CDR1 MNHEY and CDR2 SVGEGT come from the germline V gene. This CDR3 region has 14 residues. CDR3 loop: CASTRHTNTGELFF. The CDR3 region has the DNA TGTGCCAGCACCCGACATACGAACACCGGGGAGCTGTTTTTT.

This clonotype was seen repeatedly, ten times or more. V usage is TRBV6-5 and J usage is TRBJ2-1; 8 bases are a match to TRBD2. V shed 4 bases, J shed 6 bases, and the junction held 8 bases outside the gene matches. Germline V lookup: CDR1 MNHEY, CDR2 SVGAGI. The CDR3 spans 15 residues. CDR3 sequence reads: CASSLVVTSANEQFF. The CDR3 nucleotides are TGTGCCAGCAGTTTGGTAGTGACTAGCGCCAATGAGCAGTTCTTC.

This clonotype has a count of ten or more. The chain is built from TRBV7-9 and TRBJ1-5, with 8 nucleotides matching TRBD1. J was trimmed by 4 bases and V by 5 bases; bases with no gene match: 7. CDR1 is SEHNR and CDR2 is FQNEAQ in the germline V gene (reference sequence). The CDR3 consists of 15 residues. The CDR3 spells CASSRSTGENQPQHF. For the CDR3, the DNA is TGTGCCAGCAGCCGTTCGACAGGGGAAAATCAGCCCCAGCATTTT.

Many counts were recorded for this clonotype. The rearrangement uses TRBV7-2 and TRBJ1-5; no clear D gene. V was clipped by 2 bases and J by 6 bases, with 11 bases between them. CDR3 length: 14 amino acids. In germline, CDR1 is SGHTA, CDR2 FQGNSA. Here the CDR3 DNA reads TGTGCCAGCAGCTTAAATGGGGAGGGTCAGCCCCAGCATTTT. Amino acids: CASSLNGEGQPQHF.

This clonotype showed up just a few times. The CDR3 here is CASSLTGGGSPLHF. The CDR3 DNA reads TGTGCCAGCAGTTTGACAGGGGGAGGCTCACCCCTCCACTTT. The rearrangement joins TRBV6-2 or TRBV6-3 to TRBJ1-6, with TRBD1 identical over 9 bases. The length of the CDR3 is 14 residues. Germline V gene sequence: CDR1 MNHEY, CDR2 SVGEGT. The J segment lost 10 bases and the V segment lost 4 bases, leaving 5 bases of the junction unmatched.

In its sample, this clonotype was seen a few times. The chain carries TRBV24-1 and TRBJ1-2, with TRBD1 matching over 8 bases. This CDR3 has 14 residues. The germline gives CDR1 KGHDR, CDR2 SFDVKD. V lost 4 bases and J lost 7; bases outside the gene matches: 7. The CDR3 DNA reads TGTGCCACCAGTGACTCAGGGGGCGGTTTTGGCTACACCTTC. Protein product: CATSDSGGGFGYTF.

This clonotype has ten or more counts. The V and J genes are TRBV11-2 and TRBJ2-1; D may correspond to TRBD1 or TRBD2 (6 bases each). V was clipped by 2 bases and J by 6 bases, with 14 bases between them. This CDR3 has 15 residues. CDR1 and CDR2 from the germline V gene are SGHAT and FQNNGV. This chain's CDR3 is CASSLLHREANEQFF. The CDR3 DNA follows: TGTGCCAGCAGCTTACTGCACAGGGAGGCCAATGAGCAGTTCTTC.

Note on this clonotype: A much bigger clone sits one base away, suggesting this may be a read error. The rearrangement uses TRBV20-1 and TRBJ2-3; 11 bases are shared with TRBD2. This CDR3 spans 16 amino acids. V shed 4 bases, J shed 2 bases, and the junction held 8 bases outside the gene matches. Per the germline V gene, CDR1 is DFQATT and CDR2 is SNEGSKA (reference sequence). The CDR3 reads CSAMRLAGSLTDTQYF. CDR3 nucleotides: TGCAGTGCTATGAGACTAGCGGGGAGTCTCACAGATACGCAGTATTTT.

In this sample, this clonotype turned up many times. This sequence joins TRBV5-1 and TRBJ1-2, with D unresolved. Trimming removed 1 base at V and 3 bases at J, with 10 bases between. This CDR3 region has 14 residues. The germline CDR1 and CDR2 sequences are SGHRS and YFSETQ. In DNA form, the CDR3 reads TGCGCCAGCAGCTTGATCGGAAACGACTATGGCTACACCTTC. This gives the protein CASSLIGNDYGYTF. Combining the CDR3 with reference TRBV5-1 and TRBJ1-2 gives the whole variable domain KAGVTQTPRYLIKTRGQQVTLSCSPISGHRSVSWYQQTPGQGLQFLFEYFSETQRNKGNFPGRFSGRQFSNSRSEMNVSTLELGDSALYLCASSLIGNDYGYTFGSGTRLTVV.

The V gene is TRBV4-1, the J gene TRBJ2-7; D is uncertain. The V end lost 1 base, the J end lost 3 bases, and 13 bases lay between the germline ends. Germline V CDR1 and CDR2: MGHRA, YSYEKL. The CDR3 is 15 amino acids. Written as DNA, the CDR3 is TGCGCCAGCAGCCAAGTTGGGCAGAGCTACTACGAGCAGTACTTC. This codes for CASSQVGQSYYEQYF.

This clonotype was detected ten times or more. The CDR3 loop is CASSSTGGAWTEAFF. The CDR3 DNA is TGTGCCAGCAGCTCGACAGGGGGCGCGTGGACTGAAGCTTTCTTT. This chain uses TRBV7-2 with TRBJ1-1; 10 positions agree with TRBD1. V gave up 4 bases and J gave up 5 bases; unmatched junction bases: 7. In germline, CDR1 is SGHTA, CDR2 FQGNSA. CDR3 length: 15 residues.

This clonotype was picked up many times. The chain joins TRBV4-1 to TRBJ1-5, with no clear D. Trimming removed 0 bases at V and 0 bases at J, with 12 bases between. The CDR3 has 17 residues. From germline, CDR1 is MGHRA and CDR2 YSYEKL. The CDR3 coding sequence is TGCGCCAGCAGCCAAGATCGGGAGCAGTTTAGCAATCAGCCCCAGCATTTT. Translating it yields CASSQDREQFSNQPQHF.

This clonotype was observed a few times. In DNA, the CDR3 is TGTGCCAGCAGCTCTCAACAGGGTTTCAGTGAGCAGTTCTTC. Translated: CASSSQQGFSEQFF. The gene calls are TRBV11-2 and TRBJ2-1, with D perhaps matching TRBD1 (6 bases). Trimming left V 4 bases short and J 9 bases short, with 16 bases between. This CDR3 spans 14 amino acids. Germline loops: CDR1 SGHAT, CDR2 FQNNGV.

This clonotype is medium-sized by share. This chain joins TRBV20-1 and TRBJ2-7; TRBD2 agrees at 16 bases. Germline lookup yields CDR1 DFQATT and CDR2 SNEGSKA (reference sequence). J lost 4 bases, V lost 3 bases, and 6 bases had no gene match. This CDR3 region has 16 residues. The CDR3 sequence: CSASGTSGGAVYEQYF. Written as DNA, the CDR3 is TGCAGTGCTAGCGGGACTAGCGGGGGGGCCGTATACGAGCAGTACTTC.

In this sample, this clonotype turned up many times. J is TRBJ1-1 and V is TRBV7-8; D perhaps matches TRBD1 (5 bases). Trimming left V 5 bases short and J 7 bases short, with 11 bases between. The CDR3 spans 12 residues. The germline V gene encodes CDR1 SGHVS and CDR2 FQNEAQ. The CDR3 loop is CASSPGTVEAFF. The CDR3 DNA follows: TGTGCCAGCAGCCCGGGGACCGTTGAAGCTTTCTTT. The whole variable domain, filled in from reference TRBV7-8 and TRBJ1-1, reads GAGVSQSPRYKVAKRGQDVALRCDPISGHVSLFWYQQALGQGPEFLTYFQNEAQLDKSGLPSDRFFAERPEGSVSTLKIQRTQQEDSAVYLCASSPGTVEAFFGQGTRLTVV.

This clonotype was counted only a few times. The chain recombines TRBV15 with TRBJ1-1; D unresolved. The ends were cut back, 0 bases at V and 7 bases at J, with 15 bases in the middle. Germline lookup yields CDR1 LNHNV and CDR2 YYDKDF (reference sequence). The CDR3 has 15 residues. CDR3 coding DNA: TGTGCCACCAGCAGAGAGGCAGGCCTGATGGGTGAAGCTTTCTTT. Translating gives CATSREAGLMGEAFF.

In its sample, this clonotype was seen a few times. The V gene is TRBV30, the J gene TRBJ1-5, with D possibly being TRBD1 (5 bases). Trimming pared 5 bases from V and 9 bases from J, leaving 14 bases between. Germline V CDR1 and CDR2: GTSNPN, SVGIG (reference sequence). CDR3 length: 12 residues. The CDR3 sequence: CAWFQGNGPQHF. For the CDR3, the DNA is TGTGCCTGGTTCCAGGGAAATGGGCCCCAGCATTTT.